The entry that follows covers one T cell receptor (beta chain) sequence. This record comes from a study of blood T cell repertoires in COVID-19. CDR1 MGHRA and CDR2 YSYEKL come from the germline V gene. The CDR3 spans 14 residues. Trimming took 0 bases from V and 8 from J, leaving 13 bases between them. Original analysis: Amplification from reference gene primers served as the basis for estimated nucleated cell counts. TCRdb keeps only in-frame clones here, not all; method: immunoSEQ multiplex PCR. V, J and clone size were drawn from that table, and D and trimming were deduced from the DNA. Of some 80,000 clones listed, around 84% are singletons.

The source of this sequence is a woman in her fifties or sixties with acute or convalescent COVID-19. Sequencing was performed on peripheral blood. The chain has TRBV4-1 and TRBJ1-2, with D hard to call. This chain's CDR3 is CASSQEGSSPGYTF. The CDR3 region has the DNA TGCGCCAGCAGCCAAGAGGGCAGCTCCCCCGGCTACACCTTC.